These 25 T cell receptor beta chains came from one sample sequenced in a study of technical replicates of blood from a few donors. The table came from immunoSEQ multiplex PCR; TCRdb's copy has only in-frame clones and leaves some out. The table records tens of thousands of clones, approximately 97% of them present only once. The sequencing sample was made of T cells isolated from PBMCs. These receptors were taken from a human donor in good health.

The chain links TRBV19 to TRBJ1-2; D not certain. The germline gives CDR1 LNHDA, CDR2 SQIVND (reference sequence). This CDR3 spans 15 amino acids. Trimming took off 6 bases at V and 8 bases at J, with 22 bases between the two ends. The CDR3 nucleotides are TGTGCCAGTAGCTCCGTCCTGGTGGGCACTAGCGGCTACACCTTC. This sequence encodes CASSSVLVGTSGYTF.

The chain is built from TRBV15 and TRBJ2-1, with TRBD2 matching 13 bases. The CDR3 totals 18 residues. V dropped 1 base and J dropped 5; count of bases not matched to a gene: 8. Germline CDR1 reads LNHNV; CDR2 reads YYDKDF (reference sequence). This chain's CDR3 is CATSRVRPTSGRDNEQFF. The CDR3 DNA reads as TGTGCCACCAGCAGAGTGAGACCCACTAGCGGGAGGGACAATGAGCAGTTCTTC.

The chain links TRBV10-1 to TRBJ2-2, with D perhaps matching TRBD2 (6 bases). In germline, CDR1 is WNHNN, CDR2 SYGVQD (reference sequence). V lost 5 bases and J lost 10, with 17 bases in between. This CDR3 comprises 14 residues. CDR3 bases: TGCGCCAGCAGTCCCGGGACTGGAAACCCGGAGCTGTTTTTT. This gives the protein CASSPGTGNPELFF.

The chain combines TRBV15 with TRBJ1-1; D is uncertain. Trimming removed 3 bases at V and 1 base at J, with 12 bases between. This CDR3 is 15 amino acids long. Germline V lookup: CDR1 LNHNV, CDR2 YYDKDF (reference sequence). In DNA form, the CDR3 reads TGTGCCACCAGCAGGGACTGGACGGGGAACACTGAAGCTTTCTTT. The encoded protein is CATSRDWTGNTEAFF.

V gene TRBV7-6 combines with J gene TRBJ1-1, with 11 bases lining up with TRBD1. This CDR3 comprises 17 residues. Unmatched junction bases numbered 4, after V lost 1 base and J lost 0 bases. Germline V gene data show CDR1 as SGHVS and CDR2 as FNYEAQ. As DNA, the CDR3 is TGTGCCAGCAGCTTAGAGGCGGGACAGGGGGTGAACACTGAAGCTTTCTTT. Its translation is CASSLEAGQGVNTEAFF.

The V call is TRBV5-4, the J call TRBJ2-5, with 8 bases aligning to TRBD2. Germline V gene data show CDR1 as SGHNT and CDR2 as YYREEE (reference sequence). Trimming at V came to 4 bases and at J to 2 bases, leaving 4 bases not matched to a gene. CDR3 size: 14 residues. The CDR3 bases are TGTGCCAGCAGCACACCGGGAGGGCAAGAGACCCAGTACTTC. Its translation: CASSTPGGQETQYF.

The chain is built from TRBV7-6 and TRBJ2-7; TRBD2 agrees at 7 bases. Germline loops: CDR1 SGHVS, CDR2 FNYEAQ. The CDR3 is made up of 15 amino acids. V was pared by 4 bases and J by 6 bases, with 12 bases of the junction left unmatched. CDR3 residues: CASSWEAGAGTEQYF. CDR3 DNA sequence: TGTGCCAGCAGCTGGGAGGCGGGAGCCGGAACCGAGCAGTACTTC.

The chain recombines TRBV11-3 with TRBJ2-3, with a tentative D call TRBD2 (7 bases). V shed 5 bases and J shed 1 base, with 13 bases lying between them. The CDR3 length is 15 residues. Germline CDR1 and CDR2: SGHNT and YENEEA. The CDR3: CASSPGGPRTDTQYF. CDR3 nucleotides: TGTGCCAGCAGCCCCGGGGGGCCCCGCACAGATACGCAGTATTTT.

The CDR3 here is CASSYSLAGGNEQFF. The CDR3 coding sequence is TGTGCCAGCAGTTACTCTTTAGCGGGGGGGAATGAGCAGTTCTTC. This rearrangement joins TRBV6-5 to TRBJ2-1; 11 bases line up with TRBD2. The trim removed 0 bases at V and 7 bases at J, leaving 2 bases unmatched. The germline CDR1 and CDR2 sequences are MNHEY and SVGAGI. This CDR3 comprises 15 residues.

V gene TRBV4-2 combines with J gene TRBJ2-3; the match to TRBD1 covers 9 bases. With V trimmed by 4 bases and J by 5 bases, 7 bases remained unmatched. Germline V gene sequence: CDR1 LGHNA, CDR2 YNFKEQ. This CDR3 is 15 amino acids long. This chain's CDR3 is CASSRAGQGQDTQYF. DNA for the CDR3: TGTGCCAGCAGCCGGGCGGGACAGGGTCAAGATACGCAGTATTTT.

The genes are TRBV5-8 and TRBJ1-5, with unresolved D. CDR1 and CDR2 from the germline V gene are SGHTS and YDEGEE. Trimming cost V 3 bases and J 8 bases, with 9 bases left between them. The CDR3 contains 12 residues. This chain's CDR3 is CASSSYGEPQHF. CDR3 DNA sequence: TGTGCCAGCAGCTCATACGGAGAGCCCCAGCATTTT.

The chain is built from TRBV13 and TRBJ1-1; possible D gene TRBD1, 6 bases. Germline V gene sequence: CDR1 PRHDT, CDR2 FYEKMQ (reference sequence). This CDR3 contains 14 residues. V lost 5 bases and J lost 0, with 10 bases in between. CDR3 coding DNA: TGTGCCAGCAGCGTTGGACAGTTGAACACTGAAGCTTTCTTT. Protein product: CASSVGQLNTEAFF.

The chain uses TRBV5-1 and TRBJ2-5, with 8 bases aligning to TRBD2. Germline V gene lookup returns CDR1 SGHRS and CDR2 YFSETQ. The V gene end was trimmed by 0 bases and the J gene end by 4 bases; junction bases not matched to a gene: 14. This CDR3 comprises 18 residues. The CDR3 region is CASSLVAYPGLVPETQYF. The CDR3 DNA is TGCGCCAGCAGCTTGGTGGCCTACCCGGGACTAGTCCCAGAGACCCAGTACTTC.

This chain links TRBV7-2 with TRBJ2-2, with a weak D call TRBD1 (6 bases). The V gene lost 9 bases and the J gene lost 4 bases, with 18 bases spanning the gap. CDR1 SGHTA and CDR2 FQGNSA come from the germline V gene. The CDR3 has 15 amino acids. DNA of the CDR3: TGTGCCAGGACACCGCCTGGACAGATCACCGGGGAGCTGTTTTTT. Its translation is CARTPPGQITGELFF.

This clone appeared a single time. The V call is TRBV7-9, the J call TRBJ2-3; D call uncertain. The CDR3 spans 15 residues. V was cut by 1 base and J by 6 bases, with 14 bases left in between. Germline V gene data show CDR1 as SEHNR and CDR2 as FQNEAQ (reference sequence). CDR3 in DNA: TGTGCCAGCAGCTTAGGTGTAAGTGATGCGGATACGCAGTATTTT. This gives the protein CASSLGVSDADTQYF.

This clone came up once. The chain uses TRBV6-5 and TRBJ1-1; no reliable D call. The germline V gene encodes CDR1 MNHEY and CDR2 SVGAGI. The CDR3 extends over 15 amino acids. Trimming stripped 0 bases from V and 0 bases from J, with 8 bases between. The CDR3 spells CASSYSNQMNTEAFF. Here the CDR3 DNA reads TGTGCCAGCAGTTACTCGAACCAGATGAACACTGAAGCTTTCTTT.

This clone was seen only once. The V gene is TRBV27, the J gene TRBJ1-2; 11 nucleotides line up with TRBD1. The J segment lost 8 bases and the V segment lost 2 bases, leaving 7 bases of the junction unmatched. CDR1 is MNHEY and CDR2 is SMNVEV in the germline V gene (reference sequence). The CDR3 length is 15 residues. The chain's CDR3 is CASSLLGQGVWGYTF. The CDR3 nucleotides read TGTGCCAGCAGTTTACTGGGACAGGGGGTTTGGGGCTACACCTTC.

Here the CDR3 DNA reads TGTGCCAGCAGTGAGTCACCCATCTCTTCTCTAGGAGAGCAGTACTTC. This gives the protein CASSESPISSLGEQYF. The rearrangement links TRBV2 to TRBJ2-7, with D hard to call. From germline, CDR1 is SNHLY and CDR2 FYNNEI. The V gene lost 3 bases and the J gene lost 7 bases, with 22 bases spanning the gap. The CDR3 consists of 16 residues.

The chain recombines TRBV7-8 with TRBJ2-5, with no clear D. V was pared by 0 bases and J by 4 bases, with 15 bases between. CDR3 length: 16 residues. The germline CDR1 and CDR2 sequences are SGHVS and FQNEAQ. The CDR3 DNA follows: TGTGCCAGCAGCTTAGCGCGGTTTCAGAATGGAGAGACCCAGTACTTC. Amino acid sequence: CASSLARFQNGETQYF. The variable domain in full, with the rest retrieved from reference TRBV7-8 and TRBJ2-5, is GAGVSQSPRYKVAKRGQDVALRCDPISGHVSLFWYQQALGQGPEFLTYFQNEAQLDKSGLPSDRFFAERPEGSVSTLKIQRTQQEDSAVYLCASSLARFQNGETQYFGPGTRLLVL.

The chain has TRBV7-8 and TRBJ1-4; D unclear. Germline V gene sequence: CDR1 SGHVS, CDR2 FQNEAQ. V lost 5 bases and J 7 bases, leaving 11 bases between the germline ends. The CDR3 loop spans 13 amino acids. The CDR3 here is CASSPRNSEKLFF. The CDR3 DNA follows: TGTGCCAGCAGCCCCCGAAACAGTGAAAAACTGTTTTTT.

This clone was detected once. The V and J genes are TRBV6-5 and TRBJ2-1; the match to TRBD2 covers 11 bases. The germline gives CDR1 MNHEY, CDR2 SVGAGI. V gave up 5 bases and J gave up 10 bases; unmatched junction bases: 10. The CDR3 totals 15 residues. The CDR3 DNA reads TGTGCCAGCAGTCTAACTAGCGGGGGCAACTCCGAGCAGTTCTTC. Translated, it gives CASSLTSGGNSEQFF.

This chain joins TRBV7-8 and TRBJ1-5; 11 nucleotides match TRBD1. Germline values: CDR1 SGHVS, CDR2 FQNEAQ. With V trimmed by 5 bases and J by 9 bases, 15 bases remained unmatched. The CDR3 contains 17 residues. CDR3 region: CASSPPRDRGILGPQHF. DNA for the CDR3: TGTGCCAGCAGCCCCCCACGGGACAGGGGGATTCTGGGGCCCCAGCATTTT.

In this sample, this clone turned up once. CDR3 sequence reads: CASSYSRSTDTQYF. Written as DNA, the CDR3 is TGTGCCAGCAGTTACTCGCGGAGCACAGATACGCAGTATTTT. V and J are TRBV6-5 and TRBJ2-3, with no clear D. Per germline, CDR1 MNHEY and CDR2 SVGAGI. Between the trimmed V and J ends, which lost 0 bases and 0 bases, there was a span of 4 bases. The CDR3 has 14 amino acids.

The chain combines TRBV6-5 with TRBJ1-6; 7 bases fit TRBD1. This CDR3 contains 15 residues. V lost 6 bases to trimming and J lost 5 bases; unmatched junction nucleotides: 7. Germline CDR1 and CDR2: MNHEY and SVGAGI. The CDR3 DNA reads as TGTGCCAGCAGCCCCCGGGACAGCAATAATTCACCCCTCCACTTT. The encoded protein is CASSPRDSNNSPLHF.

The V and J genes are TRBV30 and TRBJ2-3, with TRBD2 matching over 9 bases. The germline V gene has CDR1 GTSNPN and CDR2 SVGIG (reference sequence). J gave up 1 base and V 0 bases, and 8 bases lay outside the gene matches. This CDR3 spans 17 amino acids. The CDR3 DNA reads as TGTGCCTGGAGTGTGAGGCGGGGGGGCCTCGGCACAGATACGCAGTATTTT. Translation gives CAWSVRRGGLGTDTQYF.